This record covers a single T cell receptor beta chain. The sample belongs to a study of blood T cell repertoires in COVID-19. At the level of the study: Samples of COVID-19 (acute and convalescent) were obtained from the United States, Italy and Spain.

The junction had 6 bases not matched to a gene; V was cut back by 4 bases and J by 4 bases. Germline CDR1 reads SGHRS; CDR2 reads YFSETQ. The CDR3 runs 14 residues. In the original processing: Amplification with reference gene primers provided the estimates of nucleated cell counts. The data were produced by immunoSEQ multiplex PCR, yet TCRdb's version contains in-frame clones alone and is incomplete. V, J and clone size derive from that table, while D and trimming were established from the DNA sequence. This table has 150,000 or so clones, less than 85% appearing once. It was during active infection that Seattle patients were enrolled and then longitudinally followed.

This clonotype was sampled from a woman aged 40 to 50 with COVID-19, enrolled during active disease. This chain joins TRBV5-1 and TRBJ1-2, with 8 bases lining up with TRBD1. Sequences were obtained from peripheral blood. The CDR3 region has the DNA TGCGCCAGCAGCCCGACAGGGGAGGGCTATGGCTACACCTTC. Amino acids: CASSPTGEGYGYTF. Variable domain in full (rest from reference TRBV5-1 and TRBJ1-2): KAGVTQTPRYLIKTRGQQVTLSCSPISGHRSVSWYQQTPGQGLQFLFEYFSETQRNKGNFPGRFSGRQFSNSRSEMNVSTLELGDSALYLCASSPTGEGYGYTFGSGTRLTVV.